The clone carrying this T cell receptor beta chain was found a few times. What it binds is unknown. The data stem from a study of CD8 T cells in ankylosing spondylitis. Findings of the study overall: Ankylosing spondylitis blood appeared to be characterized by a TCR beta motif of about 8 highly homologous variants.

TCRdb reanalysed the 5' RACE reads using MiXCR and keeps one entry per CDR3 protein. Of approximately 220,000 distinct CDR3 sequences in the sample, approximately 20% are singletons; the top ten hold more than 40%. Per germline, CDR1 MNHEY and CDR2 SVGEGT. This CDR3 is built from 15 residues. The ends were cut back, 8 bases at V and 1 base at J, with 17 bases in the middle. This chain joins TRBV6-2 or TRBV6-3 and TRBJ1-1, with D possibly matching TRBD1 (5 bases). This TCR was recovered from a male donor with ankylosing spondylitis. The sample was blood, either unsorted or a sorted T cell fraction (not recorded which). CDR3 residues: CASSKVGVPNTEAFF. As DNA, the CDR3 is TGTGCCAGCTCAAAGGTGGGGGTACCGAACACTGAAGCTTTCTTT.